These T cell receptor beta chains were read from a single sample in a study of identical twins. TCRdb passed the 5' RACE reads through MiXCR, listing each CDR3 protein once. This table holds fewer than 550,000 distinct CDR3 sequences, roughly 15% found once. Separately, the same data were catalogued under a study of yellow fever vaccine responses in identical twins.

Sample: CD4+ T cells sorted from blood. The receptors were sampled from a woman between 18 and 29 years old in good health. Both conserved end residues are trimmed from each CDR3. The order of the fields is D gene, clone size, V gene, J gene, CDR3 protein. A D gene is named only where the DNA matches it firmly. The size of a clone is reported for some rows only, either as once, few or many, or as a class for expanded clones.

>NA|NA|TRBV24-1|TRBJ2-1
ATSDSWGSYNEQF
>NA|many|TRBV15|TRBJ1-2
ATSIHQGYGYT
>NA|NA|TRBV20-1|TRBJ2-7
SAPDRTDEQY
>TRBD2|NA|TRBV25-1|TRBJ2-7
ASSETGLAIYEQY
>TRBD2|few|TRBV7-9|TRBJ2-3
ASSTGLGLDTQY
>NA|NA|TRBV12-3/TRBV12-4|TRBJ1-2
ASRRDGVDGYT
>TRBD2|few|TRBV15|TRBJ2-2
ATSRPLGGLAKTGELF
>NA|once|TRBV29-1|TRBJ2-5
SVGTLAETQY
>NA|few|TRBV11-2|TRBJ1-1
ASSLVWGQGAF
>NA|NA|TRBV12-3/TRBV12-4|TRBJ2-2
ASSFESTGELF
>TRBD1|once|TRBV5-1|TRBJ1-1
ASSSRQGLAEAF
>NA|NA|TRBV2|TRBJ2-7
ASSETTVSYEQY
>TRBD1|few|TRBV10-3|TRBJ2-5
AISRDRGLETQY
>NA|NA|TRBV7-2|TRBJ1-2
ASNARSGRGYGYT
>NA|few|TRBV12-3/TRBV12-4|TRBJ2-1
AFRGSEICEQF
>NA|many|TRBV12-3/TRBV12-4|TRBJ2-5
ASRLGVQETQY
>NA|few|TRBV10-3|TRBJ2-7
AISERGKSYEQY
>NA|NA|TRBV20-1|TRBJ2-7
SATPRDYEQY
>NA|NA|TRBV27|TRBJ2-1
ASSLNGLHNEQF
>NA|NA|TRBV14|TRBJ2-1
ASSRTDPANEQF
>NA|few|TRBV5-5|TRBJ2-1
ASSLNEGRSSYNEQF
>NA|NA|TRBV10-3|TRBJ2-1
AISESLLADNEQF
>NA|NA|TRBV10-1|TRBJ2-3
ASSTGGAATDTQY
>TRBD2|few|TRBV15|TRBJ2-1
ATSRGLAGSHEQF
>NA|few|TRBV20-1|TRBJ2-1
SARGLANDEQF
>NA|NA|TRBV10-3|TRBJ1-2
AIRAGATNYGYT
>TRBD2|NA|TRBV27|TRBJ2-5
ASGGLAGGETQY
>NA|few|TRBV10-3|TRBJ1-6
AISPGGAVPNSPLH
>NA|few|TRBV7-3|TRBJ2-3
ASSLRITNTDTQY
>NA|few|TRBV5-1|TRBJ1-5
ARNRVSCNQPQH
>NA|few|TRBV6-4|TRBJ2-1
ASSDLQRAEQF
>TRBD2|NA|TRBV20-1|TRBJ2-3
SARGTSGGTDTQY
>NA|NA|TRBV29-1|TRBJ2-7
SAGDIRSYEQY
>NA|NA|TRBV7-2|TRBJ1-1
ASSSHPGRVSTEAF
>TRBD1|NA|TRBV5-1|TRBJ2-5
ASSLGDSLETQY
>NA|many|TRBV6-1|TRBJ2-3
ASRNAGTTDTQY
>NA|NA|TRBV14|TRBJ1-6
ASSSGPSNHSPLH
>TRBD1|once|TRBV29-1|TRBJ2-1
SVRRTGTGENEQF
>TRBD2|NA|TRBV4-1|TRBJ2-3
ASSPLGLAGADTQY
>NA|NA|TRBV28|TRBJ2-5
ASSPTLDSKETQY
>NA|NA|TRBV21-1|TRBJ2-1
ASSRPASGSSYNEQF
>TRBD1|few|TRBV7-9|TRBJ2-7
ASSSQDRAAYEQY
>TRBD1|few|TRBV29-1|TRBJ2-3
SVDGQGVDTQY
>NA|few|TRBV20-1|TRBJ2-2
SARGVTTNTGELF
>NA|NA|TRBV12-3/TRBV12-4|TRBJ2-5
ASSRGAGETQY
>NA|many|TRBV5-1|TRBJ2-5
ASSLDRGEETQY
>TRBD2|few|TRBV5-1|TRBJ2-1
ASSLLVTGGPNEQF
>TRBD2|NA|TRBV27|TRBJ2-2
ASSLWGLAGRELF
>TRBD2|few|TRBV12-3/TRBV12-4|TRBJ2-1
ASRPTSGPYNEQF
>NA|few|TRBV4-1|TRBJ1-1
ASSQQANTEAF
>NA|few|TRBV10-2|TRBJ1-5
ASSGGQFNQPQH
>TRBD1|NA|TRBV29-1|TRBJ2-2
SVGDRNTGELF
>TRBD2|NA|TRBV7-8|TRBJ2-1
ASSSPRTSGGLNEQF
>NA|NA|TRBV5-1|TRBJ2-2
ASSLELF
>NA|few|TRBV10-3|TRBJ1-1
AISGQATMNTEAF
>NA|NA|TRBV6-5|TRBJ2-6
ASRYTPTGPGANVLT
>NA|NA|TRBV10-3|TRBJ2-7
AISGDRNTYEQY